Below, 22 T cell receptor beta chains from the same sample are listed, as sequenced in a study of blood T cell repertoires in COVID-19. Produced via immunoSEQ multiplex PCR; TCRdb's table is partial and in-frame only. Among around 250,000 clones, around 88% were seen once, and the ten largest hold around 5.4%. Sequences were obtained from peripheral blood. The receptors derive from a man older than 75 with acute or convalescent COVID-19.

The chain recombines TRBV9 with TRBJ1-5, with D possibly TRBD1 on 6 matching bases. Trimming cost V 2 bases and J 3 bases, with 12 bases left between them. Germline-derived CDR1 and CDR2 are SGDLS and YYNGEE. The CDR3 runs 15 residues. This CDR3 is CASSVGADPNQPQHF. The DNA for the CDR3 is TGTGCCAGCAGCGTGGGGGCGGACCCCAATCAGCCCCAGCATTTT.

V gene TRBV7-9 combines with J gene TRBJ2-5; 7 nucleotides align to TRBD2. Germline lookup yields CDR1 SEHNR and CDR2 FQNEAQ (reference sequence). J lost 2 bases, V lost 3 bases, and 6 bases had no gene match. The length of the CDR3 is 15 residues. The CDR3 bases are TGTGCCAGCAGCTTCAAGCGGGGAGCACAAGAGACCCAGTACTTC. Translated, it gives CASSFKRGAQETQYF.

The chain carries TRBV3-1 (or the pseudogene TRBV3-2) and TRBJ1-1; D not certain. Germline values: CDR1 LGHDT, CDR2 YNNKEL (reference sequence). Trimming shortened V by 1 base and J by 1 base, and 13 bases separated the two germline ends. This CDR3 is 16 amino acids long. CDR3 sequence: CASSQGAGLGNTEAFF. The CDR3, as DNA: TGTGCCAGCAGCCAAGGGGCGGGTTTGGGGAACACTGAAGCTTTCTTT.

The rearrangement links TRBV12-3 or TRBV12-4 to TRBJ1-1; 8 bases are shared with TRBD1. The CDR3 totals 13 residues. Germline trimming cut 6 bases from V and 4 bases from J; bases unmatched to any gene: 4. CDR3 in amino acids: CASRGQVVTEAFF. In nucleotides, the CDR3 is TGTGCCAGCAGGGGACAGGTGGTCACTGAAGCTTTCTTT.

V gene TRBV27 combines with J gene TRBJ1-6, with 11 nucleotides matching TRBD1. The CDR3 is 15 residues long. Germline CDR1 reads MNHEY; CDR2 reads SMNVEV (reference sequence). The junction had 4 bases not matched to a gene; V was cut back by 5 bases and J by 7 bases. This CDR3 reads CASSGGTGGNSPLHF. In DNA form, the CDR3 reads TGTGCCAGCAGTGGGGGGACAGGGGGAAATTCACCCCTCCACTTT.

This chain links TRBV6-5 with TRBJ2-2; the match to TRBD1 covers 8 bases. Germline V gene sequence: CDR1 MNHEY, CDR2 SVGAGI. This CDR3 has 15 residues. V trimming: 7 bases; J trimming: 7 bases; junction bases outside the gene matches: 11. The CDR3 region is CASKEDRVTGGELFF. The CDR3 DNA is TGTGCCAGCAAAGAGGACAGGGTAACAGGCGGGGAGCTGTTTTTT.

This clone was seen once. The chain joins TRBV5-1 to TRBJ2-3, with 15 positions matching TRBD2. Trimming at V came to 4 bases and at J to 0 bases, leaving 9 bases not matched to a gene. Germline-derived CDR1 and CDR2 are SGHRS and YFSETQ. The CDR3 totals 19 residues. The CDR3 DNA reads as TGCGCCAGCAGCGCGGGACTAGCGGGAGGCGGGGCGAGCACAGATACGCAGTATTTT. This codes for CASSAGLAGGGASTDTQYF.

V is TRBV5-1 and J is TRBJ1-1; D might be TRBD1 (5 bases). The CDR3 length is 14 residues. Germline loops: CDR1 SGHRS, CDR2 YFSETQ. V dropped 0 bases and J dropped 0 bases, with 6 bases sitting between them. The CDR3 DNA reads TGCGCCAGCAGCTTGGAACAGGTGAACACTGAAGCTTTCTTT. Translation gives CASSLEQVNTEAFF.

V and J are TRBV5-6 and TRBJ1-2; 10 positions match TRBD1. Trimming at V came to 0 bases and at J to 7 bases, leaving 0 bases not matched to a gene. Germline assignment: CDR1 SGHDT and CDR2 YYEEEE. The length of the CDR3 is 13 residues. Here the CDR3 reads CASSLGQGAGYTF. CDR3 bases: TGTGCCAGCAGCTTGGGACAGGGGGCTGGCTACACCTTC.

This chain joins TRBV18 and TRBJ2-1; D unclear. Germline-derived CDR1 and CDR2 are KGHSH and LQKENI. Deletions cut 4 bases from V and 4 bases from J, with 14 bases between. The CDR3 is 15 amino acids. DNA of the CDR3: TGTGCCAGCTCACGAAGTGAGGCGACTTACAATGAGCAGTTCTTC. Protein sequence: CASSRSEATYNEQFF.

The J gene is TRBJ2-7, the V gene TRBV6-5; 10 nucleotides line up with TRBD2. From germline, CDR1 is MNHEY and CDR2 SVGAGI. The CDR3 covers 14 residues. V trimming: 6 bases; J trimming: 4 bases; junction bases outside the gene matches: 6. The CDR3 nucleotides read TGTGCCAGCAGAAAGGGACTAGCGATGTACGAGCAGTACTTC. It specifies CASRKGLAMYEQYF.

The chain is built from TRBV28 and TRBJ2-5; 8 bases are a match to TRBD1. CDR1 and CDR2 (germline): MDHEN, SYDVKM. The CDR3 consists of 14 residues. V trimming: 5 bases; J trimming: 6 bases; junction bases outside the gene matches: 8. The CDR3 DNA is TGTGCCAGCAGTGACCCGGACAGGGCAAAGACCCAGTACTTC. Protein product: CASSDPDRAKTQYF.

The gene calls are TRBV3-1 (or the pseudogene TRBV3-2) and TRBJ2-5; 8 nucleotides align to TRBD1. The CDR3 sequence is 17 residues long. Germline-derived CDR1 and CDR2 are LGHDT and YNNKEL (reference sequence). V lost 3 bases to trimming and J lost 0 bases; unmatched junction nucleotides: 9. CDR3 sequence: CASSQIQTGDYQETQYF. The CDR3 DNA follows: TGTGCCAGCAGCCAGATCCAGACAGGGGACTACCAAGAGACCCAGTACTTC.

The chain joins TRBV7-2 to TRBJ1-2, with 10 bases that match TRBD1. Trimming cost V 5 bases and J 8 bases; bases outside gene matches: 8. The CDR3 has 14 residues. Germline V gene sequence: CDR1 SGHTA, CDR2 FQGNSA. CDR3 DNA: TGTGCCAGCAGCAAGGGACAGGGGACTGAAGGCTACACCTTC. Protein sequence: CASSKGQGTEGYTF.

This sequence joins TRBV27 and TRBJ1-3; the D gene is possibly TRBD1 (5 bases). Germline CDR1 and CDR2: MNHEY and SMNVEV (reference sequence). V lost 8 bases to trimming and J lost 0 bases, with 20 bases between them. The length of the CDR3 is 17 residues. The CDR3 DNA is TGTGCCAGCGGGCCCCTCGGCCTCAGGGACTCTGGAAACACCATATATTTT. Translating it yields CASGPLGLRDSGNTIYF.

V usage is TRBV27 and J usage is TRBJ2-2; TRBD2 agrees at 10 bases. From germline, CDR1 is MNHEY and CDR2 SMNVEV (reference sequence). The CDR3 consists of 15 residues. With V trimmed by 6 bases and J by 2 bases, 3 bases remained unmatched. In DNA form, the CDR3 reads TGTGCCAGCAGATGGACTAGCGGAAACACCGGGGAGCTGTTTTTT. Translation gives CASRWTSGNTGELFF.

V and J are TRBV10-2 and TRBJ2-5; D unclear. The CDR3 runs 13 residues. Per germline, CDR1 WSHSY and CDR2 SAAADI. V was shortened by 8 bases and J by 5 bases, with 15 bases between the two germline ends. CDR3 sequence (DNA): TGCGCCAGCCATCCCCTACCATCTGAGACCCAGTACTTC. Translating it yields CASHPLPSETQYF.

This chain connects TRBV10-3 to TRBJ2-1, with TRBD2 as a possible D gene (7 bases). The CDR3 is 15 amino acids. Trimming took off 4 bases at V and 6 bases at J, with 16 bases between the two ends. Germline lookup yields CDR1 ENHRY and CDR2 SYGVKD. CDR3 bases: TGTGCCATCAGTGGGGTCCCTGGGGGGGCCAATGAGCAGTTCTTC. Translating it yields CAISGVPGGANEQFF.

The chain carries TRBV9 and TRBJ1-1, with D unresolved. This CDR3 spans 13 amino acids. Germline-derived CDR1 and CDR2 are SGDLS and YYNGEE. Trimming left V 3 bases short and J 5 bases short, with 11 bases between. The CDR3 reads CASSGRVGTEAFF. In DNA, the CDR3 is TGTGCCAGCAGCGGGAGGGTAGGGACTGAAGCTTTCTTT.

This chain's CDR3 is CASSDSETQYF. Written as DNA, the CDR3 is TGTGCCAGCAGCGATAGCGAAACCCAGTACTTC. This rearrangement joins TRBV7-7 to TRBJ2-5, with D tentatively TRBD2 (5 bases). CDR3 size: 11 residues. The V and J ends lost 5 bases and 8 bases respectively, with 9 bases between them. The germline gives CDR1 SSHAT, CDR2 FNYEAQ (reference sequence).

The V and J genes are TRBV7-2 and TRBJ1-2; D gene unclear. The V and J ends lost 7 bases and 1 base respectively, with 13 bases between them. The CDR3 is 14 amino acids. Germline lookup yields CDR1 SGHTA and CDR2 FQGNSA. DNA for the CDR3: TGTGCCAGCACCCAAGGCGGGTTTAACTATGGCTACACCTTC. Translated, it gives CASTQGGFNYGYTF.

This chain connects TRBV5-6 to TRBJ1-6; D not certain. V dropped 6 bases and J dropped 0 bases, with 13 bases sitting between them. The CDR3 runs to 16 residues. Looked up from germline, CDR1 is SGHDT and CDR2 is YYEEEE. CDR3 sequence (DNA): TGTGCCAGCACCGTTAAGATCAGCTCCTATAATTCACCCCTCCACTTT. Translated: CASTVKISSYNSPLHF.